This T cell receptor beta chain was documented in a study of CD8+CD57+ T cells in acquired aplastic anemia (dated by TCRdb to between 2017 and 2018). For the wider study: DNA extracted from sorted CD4+ and CD8+ cells had a mean of approximately 3.4 ug, with a range of roughly 0.19 to 27.4 ug. For healthy donor samples, the average read count was around 10 million for CD4+ cells and 11 million to 13 million for CD8+ cells.

TCR repertoires of sorted CD4+ and CD8+ blood T cells from severe aplastic anemia patients and healthy subjects were deep-sequenced in the study. Ficoll-Paque density gradient centrifugation was used to isolate peripheral blood mononuclear cells. CD4+ and CD8+ T cells were sorted by FACS or magnetic beads before DNA extraction. The CDR3, from cysteine to phenylalanine, totals 12 residues. Only the CDR3 DNA is retained, 36 bases long and in frame from the first base. V is reduced by 5 bases and J by 7 bases, leaving a spacing of 11 bases between them. The germline V gene specifies MDHEN as CDR1 and SYDVKM as CDR2. TCR beta VDJ combination and CDR3 sequence profiling used genomic DNA as the template. TCR repertoire sequencing was run on an Illumina HiSeq 2000. Turning to the authors' computational methods: TRBV/TRBJ rearrangement plots, CDR3 size and DJ length profiles, and Simpson's diversity index were used to evaluate the repertoires. Whichever DNA sequence was most abundant in the deep sequencing data was defined as the immunodominant clone. CDR3 amino acid sequences were checked for sharing across subjects and were also compared against the VDJdb database and published repertoires. TCRdb took the public reads, trimmed them with fastp at Q25, ran MiXCR for clone calling and kept in-frame beta chains. CDR3 protein duplicates are merged, each entry listing the most common genes and DNA. TCRdb assigned the V and J calls; the authors' analysis was not used. The sample contains about 130,000 distinct CDR3 sequences, around 48% of them found a single time. About 2.5% of the sample belongs to the ten largest clones.

Study-wide findings and limitations: Patients and healthy controls showed no significant difference in CD8+ Simpson's diversity (P=0.060). Although roughly 30 CD8+ CDR3 sequences were shared by patients and controls, these sequences appeared highly expressed in patients and within the immunodominant clones of patients.

On this clonotype: The antigen it recognizes is unknown. Base qualities are missing; no much larger clone stands one base away.

The clonotype was recovered from a human donor in good health, serving as a control. The rearranged segments are TRBV28 and TRBJ1-1, and the D gene may be TRBD1, 5 bases matching. Sequenced sample: sorted CD4+, CD8+, or CD8+CD57+ T cells (not recorded which) from PBMCs. The DNA sequence follows: TGTGCCAGCAGTCCCGGGCAGGGTGAAGCTTTCTTT. It specifies CASSPGQGEAFF.